The 27 T cell receptor beta chains below come from one sample, sequenced in a study of OX40 agonist ivuxolimab in advanced cancers. Repertoires were generated with immunoSEQ multiplex PCR, while TCRdb's copy carries only in-frame clones and drops some. Of about 100,000 clones in the sample, 80% to 95% are singletons; the top ten hold about 0.49%. Sample: CD4+ or CD8+ T cells sorted from blood, taken in a trial of the OX40 agonist ivuxolimab. All receptors come from an adult with an advanced solid tumor such as melanoma, head and neck, liver or kidney cancer.

This chain uses TRBV4-2 with TRBJ2-5; 9 nucleotides line up with TRBD1. The germline V gene encodes CDR1 LGHNA and CDR2 YNFKEQ. The CDR3 sequence is 15 residues long. Trimming cost V 3 bases and J 2 bases; bases outside gene matches: 4. This chain's CDR3 is CASSHDGTGQETQYF. The DNA for the CDR3 is TGTGCCAGCAGCCATGATGGGACAGGGCAAGAGACCCAGTACTTC.

For the CDR3, the DNA is TGTGCCAGTAAGAATAGCGGGAGTACAGATACGCAGTATTTT. As protein: CASKNSGSTDTQYF. This chain links TRBV19 with TRBJ2-3, with 9 positions matching TRBD2. CDR1 is LNHDA, CDR2 SQIVND, per germline (reference sequence). The CDR3 runs to 14 residues. V shed 7 bases, J shed 3 bases, and the junction held 5 bases outside the gene matches.

This chain uses TRBV5-1 with TRBJ1-2; unclear D gene. V was pared by 2 bases and J by 4 bases, with 9 bases between. Germline V lookup: CDR1 SGHRS, CDR2 YFSETQ. The CDR3 is made up of 13 amino acids. CDR3 DNA sequence: TGCGCCAGCAGCTTTATCGTAGGCTATGGCTACACCTTC. Amino acids: CASSFIVGYGYTF.

The chain joins TRBV4-3 to TRBJ1-5; 7 nucleotides agree with TRBD1. The V and J ends lost 4 bases and 4 bases, in that order; junction bases with no gene match: 4. CDR1 is LGHNA and CDR2 is YSLEER in the germline V gene. The CDR3 consists of 14 residues. In DNA form, the CDR3 reads TGCGCCAGCAGCCCCCAGACAGGGAATCAGCCCCAGCATTTT. Its translation: CASSPQTGNQPQHF.

This chain links TRBV7-8 with TRBJ2-7; D is perhaps TRBD2 (5 bases). There are 14 residues in the CDR3. Germline-derived CDR1 and CDR2 are SGHVS and FQNEAQ. The V and J ends lost 6 bases and 9 bases respectively, with 21 bases between them. CDR3 nucleotide sequence: TGTGCCAGCAGTAAAGGCAGAGGGCCACAGCGGCAGTACTTC. It translates to CASSKGRGPQRQYF.

The V call is TRBV5-1, the J call TRBJ2-2, with 7 positions matching TRBD2. Germline V gene data show CDR1 as SGHRS and CDR2 as YFSETQ. The CDR3 covers 14 residues. The V gene end was trimmed by 7 bases and the J gene end by 2 bases; junction bases not matched to a gene: 5. The DNA of the CDR3 is TGCGCCAGCTGGGGCGGGAGAAACACCGGGGAGCTGTTTTTT. Translation gives CASWGGRNTGELFF.

The genes are TRBV4-2 and TRBJ2-2, with 7 bases fitting TRBD1. The junction had 4 bases not matched to a gene; V was cut back by 0 bases and J by 9 bases. The CDR3 spans 14 residues. Germline V gives CDR1 LGHNA, CDR2 YNFKEQ. The CDR3 bases are TGTGCCAGCAGCCAAGATCACAGGGGCCGGGAGCTGTTTTTT. Amino acid sequence: CASSQDHRGRELFF.

V and J are TRBV18 and TRBJ2-7, with TRBD1 matching 9 bases. After removal of 1 base from V and 2 bases from J, the junction contained 3 bases not matched to a gene. Germline assignment: CDR1 KGHSH and CDR2 LQKENI. The CDR3 has 15 amino acids. The CDR3 loop reads CASSPLGQGTYEQYF. The CDR3 DNA follows: TGTGCCAGCTCACCACTTGGACAGGGGACCTACGAGCAGTACTTC.

J is TRBJ2-5 and V is TRBV7-2; 7 bases match TRBD1. The CDR3 is 15 amino acids. Trimming removed 3 bases from V and 4 bases from J; junction bases left unmatched: 8. Germline V gene sequence: CDR1 SGHTA, CDR2 FQGNSA. CDR3 residues: CASSFSPGQRETQYF. CDR3 sequence (DNA): TGTGCCAGCAGCTTTTCTCCGGGACAGAGAGAGACCCAGTACTTC.

A note on this clone: It is unclear where the CDR3 begins or ends on the DNA, so no DNA is shown, and the CDR3 is as TCRdb lists it. The rearrangement uses TRBV19 and TRBJ1-4; TRBD1 is the table's D call, not checked against the DNA. Germline V CDR1 and CDR2: LNHDA, SQIVND (reference sequence). The CDR3 sequence runs 13 residues, both termini included. The CDR3 is CASTGRGMKNCFF.

The chain joins TRBV18 to TRBJ2-7; 9 nucleotides match TRBD2. V shed 2 bases, J shed 1 base, and the junction held 6 bases outside the gene matches. The CDR3 runs to 16 residues. Germline CDR1 KGHSH, CDR2 LQKENI. The DNA for the CDR3 is TGTGCCAGCTCACCAAGCCGACTAGCGGATTCCTACGAGCAGTACTTC. It codes for CASSPSRLADSYEQYF.

This clone has more than one count but fewer than ten. This chain connects TRBV7-2 to TRBJ2-2; D gene ambiguous. The V end was cut by 4 bases, the J end by 6 bases, with 9 bases between. The CDR3 is 13 amino acids. Germline V gene lookup returns CDR1 SGHTA and CDR2 FQGNSA. This chain's CDR3 is CASSSNRAGELFF. Written as DNA, the CDR3 is TGTGCCAGCAGCTCTAATCGGGCCGGGGAGCTGTTTTTT.

This clone was detected only a few times. The genes are TRBV11-2 and TRBJ1-1; perhaps TRBD1 as D (5 bases). Germline lookup yields CDR1 SGHAT and CDR2 FQNNGV. V lost 1 base and J 10 bases, leaving 10 bases between the germline ends. The length of the CDR3 is 12 residues. This chain's CDR3 is CASSLVGAGAFF. CDR3 DNA: TGTGCCAGCAGCTTAGTTGGGGCGGGAGCTTTCTTT.

V and J are TRBV28 and TRBJ2-7; 8 nucleotides match TRBD1. The CDR3 has 15 amino acids. Per germline, CDR1 MDHEN and CDR2 SYDVKM. V shed 3 bases, J shed 2 bases, and the junction held 6 bases outside the gene matches. The CDR3 nucleotides are TGTGCCAGCAGTTTGTGGCAGGGGGCCACCTACGAGCAGTACTTC. Amino acids: CASSLWQGATYEQYF.

The V call is TRBV28, the J call TRBJ1-2, with 11 nucleotides matching TRBD1. The ends lost 6 bases at V and 8 bases at J; junction bases unmatched: 5. This CDR3 is built from 13 residues. Per germline, CDR1 MDHEN and CDR2 SYDVKM. The chain's CDR3 is CASSRDRGSGYTF. CDR3 coding DNA: TGTGCCAGCAGCCGGGACAGGGGGAGCGGCTACACCTTC.

The gene calls are TRBV5-5 and TRBJ2-1; possibly TRBD1 for D (5 bases). This CDR3 spans 16 amino acids. Trimming took off 4 bases at V and 2 bases at J, with 16 bases between the two ends. The germline gives CDR1 SGHKS, CDR2 YYEKEE (reference sequence). This CDR3 is CASSTTVETTYNEQFF. CDR3 nucleotides: TGTGCCAGCAGCACGACAGTAGAAACGACCTACAATGAGCAGTTCTTC.

V and J are TRBV28 and TRBJ2-7, with D possibly matching TRBD2 (6 bases). Germline V gene sequence: CDR1 MDHEN, CDR2 SYDVKM. The CDR3 is 13 residues long. V was clipped by 8 bases and J by 6 bases, with 17 bases between them. CDR3 in DNA: TGTGCCAGCGGGGGGTCAGCCGGGCTCGAGCAGTACTTC. Amino acid sequence: CASGGSAGLEQYF.

The gene calls are TRBV11-1 and TRBJ2-1; D unclear. Trimming cost V 3 bases and J 1 base, with 10 bases left between them. This CDR3 contains 15 residues. The germline V gene encodes CDR1 SGHAT and CDR2 FQDESV (reference sequence). The CDR3 DNA is TGTGCCAGCAGCTTCATGGGCTATTCCTACAATGAGCAGTTCTTC. Amino acid sequence: CASSFMGYSYNEQFF.

The J gene is TRBJ2-5, the V gene TRBV9; TRBD1 matches at 7 bases. Trimming took 0 bases from V and 4 from J; bases not matched to a gene: 3. The V gene's germline CDR1 is SGDLS and CDR2 YYNGEE. The CDR3 has 14 amino acids. CDR3 nucleotides: TGTGCCAGCAGCGTAGACAGGGGCAGAGAGACCCAGTACTTC. This sequence encodes CASSVDRGRETQYF.

The V call is TRBV19, the J call TRBJ1-2; D unresolved. This CDR3 contains 13 residues. V was cut by 5 bases and J by 2 bases, with 9 bases left in between. Germline V CDR1 and CDR2: LNHDA, SQIVND (reference sequence). CDR3 protein: CASSPTGNYGYTF. In nucleotides, the CDR3 is TGTGCCAGTAGTCCCACGGGGAACTATGGCTACACCTTC. Using reference TRBV19 and TRBJ1-2 for the parts outside the CDR3, the full variable domain is DGGITQSPKYLFRKEGQNVTLSCEQNLNHDAMYWYRQDPGQGLRLIYYSQIVNDFQKGDIAEGYSVSREKKESFPLTVTSAQKNPTAFYLCASSPTGNYGYTFGSGTRLTVV.

In its sample, this clone was seen once. The chain links TRBV7-3 to TRBJ2-5, with D maybe TRBD1 (6 bases). The length of the CDR3 is 13 residues. Trimming stripped 3 bases from V and 5 bases from J, with 10 bases between. Germline lookup yields CDR1 SGHTA and CDR2 FQGTGA. For the CDR3, the DNA is TGTGCCAGCAGCTTGGGGGCCCAGGAGACCCAGTACTTC. Its translation is CASSLGAQETQYF.

Only one count was recorded for this clone. The rearrangement joins TRBV28 to TRBJ2-7; 7 positions match TRBD2. The germline V gene has CDR1 MDHEN and CDR2 SYDVKM. The CDR3 consists of 17 residues. Germline trimming cut 7 bases from V and 4 bases from J; bases unmatched to any gene: 19. CDR3 bases: TGTGCCAGCACTTCAGGGAGGGTGACCGCGCGAACATACGAGCAGTACTTC. This codes for CASTSGRVTARTYEQYF.

The CDR3 here is CASSSYQRDREVYEQYF. The CDR3 region has the DNA TGCGCCAGCAGCTCCTACCAGAGAGACAGGGAGGTGTACGAGCAGTACTTC. The chain recombines TRBV4-1 with TRBJ2-7, with D perhaps TRBD1 (7 bases). CDR3 length: 17 amino acids. Germline loops: CDR1 MGHRA, CDR2 YSYEKL. V dropped 5 bases and J dropped 4 bases, with 24 bases sitting between them.

The chain carries TRBV27 and TRBJ2-7; 9 bases map to TRBD1. The V gene's germline CDR1 is MNHEY and CDR2 SMNVEV (reference sequence). CDR3 size: 15 residues. The V gene end was trimmed by 4 bases and the J gene end by 2 bases; junction bases not matched to a gene: 6. The CDR3 loop reads CASSSPTGGTYEQYF. The CDR3 coding sequence is TGTGCCAGCAGTTCCCCGACAGGGGGGACCTACGAGCAGTACTTC.

This clone appeared once. The V call is TRBV21-1, the J call TRBJ2-2; no DNA check was done on the table's D call, TRBD1. TRBV21-1 is recorded as a pseudogene. This CDR3 contains 15 residues. As DNA, the CDR3 is TGTGCCAGCACGATGACAGTCTGGAACACCGGGGAGCTGTTTTTT. Amino acids: CASTMTVWNTGELFF.

J is TRBJ2-5 and V is TRBV5-1; D is possibly TRBD1 (5 bases). CDR3 length equals 15 residues. Trimming took off 4 bases at V and 1 base at J, with 14 bases between the two ends. CDR1 is SGHRS and CDR2 is YFSETQ in the germline V gene. Here the CDR3 reads CASSLSWTLQETQYF. The CDR3 DNA follows: TGCGCCAGCAGCCTAAGCTGGACACTCCAAGAGACCCAGTACTTC.

The chain uses TRBV28 and TRBJ2-7; 10 bases line up with TRBD1. With 4 bases clipped from V and 6 bases from J, the junction kept 3 bases outside the gene matches. This CDR3 comprises 13 residues. Germline V gene lookup returns CDR1 MDHEN and CDR2 SYDVKM. The chain's CDR3 is CASSSGQGSEQYF. CDR3 DNA: TGTGCCAGCAGTTCGGGACAGGGGAGCGAGCAGTACTTC.